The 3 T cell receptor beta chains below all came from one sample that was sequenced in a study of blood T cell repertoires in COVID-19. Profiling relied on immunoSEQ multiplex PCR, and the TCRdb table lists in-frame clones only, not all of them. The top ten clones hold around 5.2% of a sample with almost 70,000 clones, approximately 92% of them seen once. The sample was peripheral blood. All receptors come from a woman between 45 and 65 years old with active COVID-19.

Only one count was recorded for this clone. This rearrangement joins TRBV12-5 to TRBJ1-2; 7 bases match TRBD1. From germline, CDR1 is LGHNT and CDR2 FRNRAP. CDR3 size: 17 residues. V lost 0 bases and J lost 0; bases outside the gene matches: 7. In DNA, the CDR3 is TGTGCTAGTGGTTTGGTACTAGGGGGCACTACTAACTATGGCTACACCTTC. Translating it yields CASGLVLGGTTNYGYTF.

This chain's CDR3 is CSGQRGGMGNEQFF. CDR3 bases: TGCAGCGGGCAGAGGGGGGGAATGGGCAATGAGCAGTTCTTC. The J gene is TRBJ2-1, the V gene TRBV29-1; D perhaps matches TRBD2 (7 bases). The CDR3 runs to 14 residues. The germline CDR1 and CDR2 sequences are SQVTM and ANQGSEA. The V end was cut by 7 bases, the J end by 6 bases, with 19 bases between.

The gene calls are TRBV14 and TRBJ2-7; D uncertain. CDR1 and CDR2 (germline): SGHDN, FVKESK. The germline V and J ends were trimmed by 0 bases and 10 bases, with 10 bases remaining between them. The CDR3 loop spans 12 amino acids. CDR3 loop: CASSQDLTLQYF. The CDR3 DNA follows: TGTGCCAGCAGCCAAGATCTGACACTCCAGTACTTC.